A selection of T cell receptor beta chains follows, all from one sample in a study of Graves' ophthalmopathy and Graves' hyperthyroidism. Using its own MiXCR run on the multiplex PCR reads, TCRdb lists one record per CDR3 protein. Among 600,000 to 700,000 distinct CDR3 sequences listed, about two fifths were seen once. Sequencing input: peripheral blood. These receptors originate from an adult man with Graves' ophthalmopathy. Each CDR3 is given with its conserved first and last residue. Each record gives: CDR3 length, V gene, CDR3 protein.

14 TRBV4-3 CASSQDTGTGELFF
15 TRBV7-9 CASSLGQGPTYEQYF
14 TRBV7-9 CASSYSGPHYEQYF
14 TRBV5-1 CASSLGRRSYEQYF
13 TRBV7-9 CASSPDRNSPLHF
17 TRBV20-1 CSARGIHERPSGNTIYF
15 TRBV6-1 CASSTIQGADYGYTF
14 TRBV11-2 CASSSSGQGPDYTF
16 TRBV20-1 CSARSSASVNTGELFF
16 TRBV11-2 CASSPHTSYGTDTQYF
13 TRBV15 CATSSQELAEMFF
15 TRBV5-1 CASSLDRGTSGELFF
13 TRBV6-6 CASSVARSYEQYF
18 TRBV7-8 CASRPTGTSGPKRETQYF
13 TRBV2 CASSVREGSPLHF